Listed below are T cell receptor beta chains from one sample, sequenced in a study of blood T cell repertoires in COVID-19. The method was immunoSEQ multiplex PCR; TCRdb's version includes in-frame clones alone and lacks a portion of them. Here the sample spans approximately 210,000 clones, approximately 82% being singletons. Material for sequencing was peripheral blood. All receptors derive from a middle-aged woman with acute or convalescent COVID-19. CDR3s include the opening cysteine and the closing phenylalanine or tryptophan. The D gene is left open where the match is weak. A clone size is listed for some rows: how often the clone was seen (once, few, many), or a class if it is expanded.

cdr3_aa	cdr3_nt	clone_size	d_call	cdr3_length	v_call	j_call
CASSEIKDSHGGYTF	TGTGCCAGCAGTGAAATTAAGGACTCCCACGGGGGCTACACCTTC	-	-	15	TRBV25-1	TRBJ1-2
CASSERVNTGELFF	TGTGCCAGCAGCGAGAGGGTGAACACCGGGGAGCTGTTTTTT	-	-	14	TRBV9	TRBJ2-2
CASSAFTGTGFYGYTF	TGTGCCAGTAGTGCCTTTACCGGGACAGGTTTTTATGGCTACACCTTC	-	TRBD1	16	TRBV19	TRBJ1-2
CASSQEGQGVSYEQYF	TGCGCCAGCAGCCAAGAAGGGCAGGGGGTTTCCTACGAGCAGTACTTC	-	TRBD1	16	TRBV4-1	TRBJ2-7
CASSQFTVAGYTF	TGTGCCAGCAGCCAATTCACAGTGGCAGGCTACACCTTC	-	-	13	TRBV14	TRBJ1-2
CASSQVSDSPLHF	TGCGCCAGCAGCCAAGTGTCGGATTCACCCCTCCACTTT	-	-	13	TRBV4-1	TRBJ1-6
CASSFSGGTGTDTQYF	TGTGCCAGCAGTTTTTCGGGGGGGACGGGCACAGATACGCAGTATTTT	-	TRBD2	16	TRBV27	TRBJ2-3
CASGPSRGEQYF	TGTGCTAGTGGCCCTTCCAGAGGGGAGCAGTACTTC	-	-	12	TRBV12-5	TRBJ2-7
CASSNDRGGNSPLHF	TGTGCCAGTAGTAACGACAGGGGGGGTAATTCACCCCTCCACTTT	-	TRBD1	15	TRBV19	TRBJ1-6
CASSNTGTGGYTF	TGTGCCAGTAGTAATACAGGGACGGGGGGCTACACCTTC	-	-	13	TRBV19	TRBJ1-2
CASSQAGGNTGELFF	TGTGCCAGCAGCCAAGCGGGTGGGAACACCGGGGAGCTGTTTTTT	-	-	15	TRBV3-1/TRBV3-2	TRBJ2-2
CASSATRGGQGTGNTIYF	TGTGCCAGCAGTGCCACCCGGGGGGGACAGGGAACTGGAAACACCATATATTTT	-	TRBD1	18	TRBV2	TRBJ1-3
CASSSNGYTF	TGTGCCAGCAGTTCCAATGGCTACACCTTC	-	-	10	TRBV6-6	TRBJ1-2
CASSPVSPTEAFF	TGTGCCAGCTCACCAGTGAGTCCCACTGAAGCTTTCTTT	-	-	13	TRBV18	TRBJ1-1
CASSARGTYGYTF	TGTGCCAGCAGCGCAAGGGGGACCTATGGCTACACCTTC	-	-	13	TRBV11-2	TRBJ1-2
CASSPRQGTYSYEQYF	TGTGCCAGCTCACCACGACAGGGGACATATTCCTACGAGCAGTACTTC	-	TRBD1	16	TRBV18	TRBJ2-7
CASVWSVNTGELFF	TGTGCCAGCGTTTGGAGCGTAAACACCGGGGAGCTGTTTTTT	once	-	14	TRBV6-5	TRBJ2-2
CASSQSRRRTGLGNYGYTF	TGCGCCAGCAGTCAATCCAGAAGACGGACAGGGTTGGGTAACTATGGCTACACCTTC	few	TRBD1	19	TRBV23-1	TRBJ1-2
CASSLSSYNSPLHF	TGTGCCAGCAGCTTGTCCAGCTATAATTCACCCCTCCACTTT	-	-	14	TRBV5-4	TRBJ1-6
CASSSNNEQFF	TGTGCCAGCAGCTCTAACAATGAGCAGTTCTTC	-	-	11	TRBV7-9	TRBJ2-1
CAISESGRDRGSYEQYF	TGTGCCATCAGTGAGTCCGGTCGGGACAGGGGATCCTACGAGCAGTACTTC	-	TRBD1	17	TRBV10-3	TRBJ2-7
CASISARAYGSAYGYTF	TGTGCCAGCATCTCGGCACGAGCTTACGGGTCGGCGTATGGCTACACCTTC	-	-	17	TRBV21-1	TRBJ1-2
CASSFRGGSYNEQFF	TGTGCCAGCAGCTTTCGGGGGGGCTCCTACAATGAGCAGTTCTTC	few	TRBD2	15	TRBV5-8	TRBJ2-1
CASSPRLTSGMEQFF	TGTGCCAGCAGCCCTAGGTTGACTAGCGGGATGGAGCAGTTCTTC	-	TRBD2	15	TRBV14	TRBJ2-1
CSVEVAGIEQYF	TGCAGCGTTGAAGTGGCAGGGATCGAGCAGTACTTC	-	-	12	TRBV29-1	TRBJ2-7
CAWTGASYGYTF	TGTGCCTGGACAGGGGCCTCCTATGGCTACACCTTC	once	-	12	TRBV30	TRBJ1-2
CAGSRSGQATTNEKLFF	TGTGCCGGCAGCCGTTCGGGACAAGCTACAACTAATGAAAAACTGTTTTTT	-	-	17	TRBV11-2	TRBJ1-4
CASSGSPGGYNEQFF	TGTGCCAGCAGCGGATCCCCTGGCGGCTACAATGAGCAGTTCTTC	-	-	15	TRBV5-8	TRBJ2-1
CASSQDAAGNQPQHF	TGCGCCAGCAGCCAAGACGCGGCAGGCAATCAGCCCCAGCATTTT	-	-	15	TRBV4-1	TRBJ1-5
CASSQTGTTNTGELFF	TGTGCCAGCAGCCAGACCGGGACTACGAACACCGGGGAGCTGTTTTTT	-	TRBD2	16	TRBV3-1/TRBV3-2	TRBJ2-2
CASTPYEQYF	TGCGCCAGCACCCCTTACGAGCAGTACTTC	-	-	10	TRBV5-1	TRBJ2-7
CASSNRGDRGGPNTEAFF	TGTGCCAGCAGCAATAGGGGGGACAGGGGAGGCCCGAACACTGAAGCTTTCTTT	-	TRBD1	18	TRBV11-2	TRBJ1-1
CASSLGTGGVVDGYTF	TGTGCCAGCAGCTTGGGGACAGGGGGCGTGGTAGATGGCTACACCTTC	-	TRBD1	16	TRBV5-8	TRBJ1-2
CAIRQLMNTEAFF	TGTGCCATCAGACAGTTAATGAACACTGAAGCTTTCTTT	few	-	13	TRBV10-3	TRBJ1-1
CASSARYRDRGYNEQFF	TGTGCCAGCAGCGCCCGTTACCGGGACAGGGGGTACAATGAGCAGTTCTTC	once	TRBD1	17	TRBV9	TRBJ2-1
CSVEGPRGDTQYF	TGCAGCGTTGAAGGGCCCCGGGGGGATACGCAGTATTTT	-	-	13	TRBV29-1	TRBJ2-3
CASSPLAENYNEQFF	TGTGCCAGCTCACCCCTGGCGGAGAATTACAATGAGCAGTTCTTC	-	-	15	TRBV18	TRBJ2-1
CASSEPTSTDTQYF	TGTGCCAGCAGTGAGCCCACTAGCACAGATACGCAGTATTTT	-	-	14	TRBV6-1	TRBJ2-3
CASSVGTGGTYEQYF	TGTGCCAGCAGCGTAGGGACGGGCGGGACCTACGAGCAGTACTTC	-	-	15	TRBV9	TRBJ2-7
CASKGHILYNEQFF	TGTGCCAGCAAGGGGCACATCTTATACAATGAGCAGTTCTTC	-	-	14	TRBV19	TRBJ2-1
CASSLSGINQPQHF	TGTGCCAGCAGTTTATCGGGGATCAATCAGCCCCAGCATTTT	many	-	14	TRBV28	TRBJ1-5
CASSTDADRAPNEKLFF	TGTGCCAGCAGCACGGATGCAGACAGGGCCCCTAATGAAAAACTGTTTTTT	-	TRBD1	17	TRBV7-2	TRBJ1-4
CAWSETGLSGYTF	TGTGCCTGGAGCGAAACAGGGCTGTCTGGCTACACCTTC	-	-	13	TRBV30	TRBJ1-2
CASSESRSVEKLFF	TGTGCCAGCAGTGAAAGCCGGAGCGTAGAAAAACTGTTTTTT	-	-	14	TRBV25-1	TRBJ1-4
CASSFRGGPNEQFF	TGTGCCAGCAGCTTCCGGGGGGGACCCAATGAGCAGTTCTTC	-	TRBD2	14	TRBV7-2	TRBJ2-1
CATHPGVGTEAFF	TGTGCCACCCACCCGGGGGTAGGGACTGAAGCTTTCTTT	-	-	13	TRBV24-1	TRBJ1-1
CASSQDRGGYTGELFF	TGCGCCAGCAGCCAAGATCGGGGGGGCTACACCGGGGAGCTGTTTTTT	-	TRBD2	16	TRBV4-1	TRBJ2-2
CASSRGQGTEAFF	TGTGCCAGCAGCCGAGGACAGGGGACTGAAGCTTTCTTT	-	TRBD1	13	TRBV5-8	TRBJ1-1
CAIRGRAYTEAFF	TGTGCCATCAGAGGCAGGGCGTACACTGAAGCTTTCTTT	-	-	13	TRBV10-3	TRBJ1-1
CAWSVLAHNEQFF	TGTGCCTGGAGTGTTTTGGCACACAATGAGCAGTTCTTC	-	-	13	TRBV30	TRBJ2-1
CAWTGVGYGYTF	TGTGCCTGGACAGGGGTCGGCTATGGCTACACCTTC	few	-	12	TRBV30	TRBJ1-2
CATSASGGHYNEQFF	TGTGCCACCAGCGCCTCGGGGGGTCACTACAATGAGCAGTTCTTC	-	TRBD2	15	TRBV15	TRBJ2-1
CASSLQGANEQFF	TGTGCCAGCAGCCTTCAGGGGGCGAATGAGCAGTTCTTC	-	TRBD1	13	TRBV7-2	TRBJ2-1